The 19 T cell receptor beta chains in this list originate from one sample, sequenced in a study of shared clonotypes between healthy human individuals. Measured with immunoSEQ multiplex PCR; TCRdb has only the in-frame clones, and not every one. Among approximately 710,000 clones listed, less than 95% were seen once. The source material was memory CD8+ T cells from PBMCs. Subset described: CD45RO+ cells pooled with CCR7-negative TemRA cells. The receptors were sampled from a man between 18 and 29 years old in good health. Some clones in this sample may be carry-over from other donors' samples.

DNA for the CDR3: TGTGCCAGCAGCCAATTCGGGTTGCGGGGAATAGGCAATGAGCAGTTCTTC. It specifies CASSQFGLRGIGNEQFF. The rearrangement uses TRBV4-2 and TRBJ2-1; TRBD2 is a possible D gene (6 bases). Germline V gene data show CDR1 as LGHNA and CDR2 as YNFKEQ. Trimming cost V 2 bases and J 6 bases, with 20 bases left between them. This CDR3 is built from 17 residues.

The chain links TRBV7-9 to TRBJ2-2; TRBD1 matches at 7 bases. Germline trimming cut 1 base from V and 6 bases from J; bases unmatched to any gene: 8. CDR3 size: 16 residues. CDR1 and CDR2 from the germline V gene are SEHNR and FQNEAQ (reference sequence). CDR3 protein: CASSLGPDRAAGELFF. The CDR3 DNA reads as TGTGCCAGCAGCTTAGGCCCTGACAGGGCGGCCGGGGAGCTGTTTTTT.

This rearrangement joins TRBV28 to TRBJ1-2; TRBD1 agrees at 7 bases. There are 16 residues in the CDR3. The germline gives CDR1 MDHEN, CDR2 SYDVKM. V was clipped by 5 bases and J by 0 bases; unmatched bases: 9. The CDR3 region is CASSPETGPTNYGYTF. DNA for the CDR3: TGTGCCAGCAGTCCGGAGACAGGGCCCACTAACTATGGCTACACCTTC.

This rearrangement joins TRBV9 to TRBJ1-3, with D perhaps matching TRBD1 (5 bases). Looked up from germline, CDR1 is SGDLS and CDR2 is YYNGEE. Trimming took off 4 bases at V and 4 bases at J, with 18 bases between the two ends. The CDR3 has 16 amino acids. CDR3 in DNA: TGTGCCAGCAGCTCTAGTTCTCCGGGGGAAGGAAACACCATATATTTT. This translates into CASSSSSPGEGNTIYF.

Only a few counts were recorded for this clone. The chain combines TRBV30 with TRBJ1-5, with D possibly matching TRBD1 (6 bases). This CDR3 has 15 residues. With 2 bases removed from V and 7 bases from J, the gap between germline ends came to 18 bases. CDR1 and CDR2 from the germline V gene are GTSNPN and SVGIG (reference sequence). CDR3 nucleotides: TGTGCCTGGAGTATGGGGGACATATCGGGACAGCCCCAGCATTTT. Protein product: CAWSMGDISGQPQHF. The whole variable domain, remainder taken from reference TRBV30 and TRBJ1-5, is SQTIHQWPATLVQPVGSPLSLECTVEGTSNPNLYWYRQAAGRGLQLLFYSVGIGQISSEVPQNLSASRPQDRQFILSSKKLLLSDSGFYLCAWSMGDISGQPQHFGDGTRLSIL.

V is TRBV7-2 and J is TRBJ1-2; no reliable D call. The V end was cut by 2 bases, the J end by 2 bases, with 9 bases between. There are 14 residues in the CDR3. From germline, CDR1 is SGHTA and CDR2 FQGNSA. CDR3 sequence (DNA): TGTGCCAGCAGCTTATTATTGGGCAACTATGGCTACACCTTC. Protein sequence: CASSLLLGNYGYTF.

The V and J genes are TRBV19 and TRBJ2-7, with no clear D. Germline V CDR1 and CDR2: LNHDA, SQIVND (reference sequence). Trimming shortened V by 1 base and J by 2 bases, and 24 bases separated the two germline ends. This CDR3 is 19 amino acids long. CDR3 amino acids: CASSIVLLFSKIPAYEQYF. CDR3 nucleotides: TGTGCCAGTAGTATAGTCCTCCTTTTTTCTAAGATCCCTGCCTACGAGCAGTACTTC. Variable domain in full (rest from reference TRBV19 and TRBJ2-7): DGGITQSPKYLFRKEGQNVTLSCEQNLNHDAMYWYRQDPGQGLRLIYYSQIVNDFQKGDIAEGYSVSREKKESFPLTVTSAQKNPTAFYLCASSIVLLFSKIPAYEQYFGPGTRLTVT.

V usage is TRBV5-1 and J usage is TRBJ1-5, with 8 bases aligning to TRBD1. The J segment lost 2 bases and the V segment lost 4 bases, leaving 5 bases of the junction unmatched. The CDR3 is made up of 15 amino acids. Germline V gives CDR1 SGHRS, CDR2 YFSETQ. The chain's CDR3 is CASSAGTGGNQPQHF. Written as DNA, the CDR3 is TGCGCCAGCAGCGCGGGGACAGGCGGCAATCAGCCCCAGCATTTT. The whole variable domain, remainder taken from reference TRBV5-1 and TRBJ1-5, is KAGVTQTPRYLIKTRGQQVTLSCSPISGHRSVSWYQQTPGQGLQFLFEYFSETQRNKGNFPGRFSGRQFSNSRSEMNVSTLELGDSALYLCASSAGTGGNQPQHFGDGTRLSIL.

This clone was counted a few times. Other DNA sequences in the sample encode the same CDR3. V usage is TRBV7-9 and J usage is TRBJ1-1; D possibly corresponds to TRBD1 (5 bases). The CDR3 runs 13 residues. The V and J ends lost 5 bases and 5 bases respectively, with 12 bases between them. Germline CDR1 and CDR2: SEHNR and FQNEAQ (reference sequence). In DNA form, the CDR3 reads TGTGCCAGCAGCCTCGGGGGAGTTACTGAAGCTTTCTTT. This codes for CASSLGGVTEAFF.

The rearrangement joins TRBV19 to TRBJ2-7; the D gene is possibly TRBD2 (6 bases). V shed 0 bases and J shed 0 bases, with 12 bases lying between them. Per germline, CDR1 LNHDA and CDR2 SQIVND (reference sequence). The CDR3 covers 16 residues. This chain's CDR3 is CASSIDLIGSSYEQYF. DNA for the CDR3: TGTGCCAGTAGTATAGATCTTATCGGGAGCTCCTACGAGCAGTACTTC.

A note on this clone: At the DNA level, this CDR3 is encoded by other sequences in the same sample as well. The genes are TRBV5-1 and TRBJ2-7; D may correspond to TRBD1 or TRBD2 (5 bases each). Germline V gives CDR1 SGHRS, CDR2 YFSETQ. This CDR3 contains 12 residues. V was pared by 0 bases and J by 4 bases, with 5 bases between. In DNA form, the CDR3 reads TGCGCCAGCAGCTTGGGGGGGTACGAGCAGTACTTC. It yields the protein CASSLGGYEQYF. Full variable domain (missing parts from reference TRBV5-1 and TRBJ2-7): KAGVTQTPRYLIKTRGQQVTLSCSPISGHRSVSWYQQTPGQGLQFLFEYFSETQRNKGNFPGRFSGRQFSNSRSEMNVSTLELGDSALYLCASSLGGYEQYFGPGTRLTVT.

The chain carries TRBV7-7 and TRBJ2-7, with 9 positions matching TRBD2. The V gene's germline CDR1 is SSHAT and CDR2 FNYEAQ (reference sequence). The ends lost 5 bases at V and 3 bases at J; junction bases unmatched: 8. The CDR3 totals 15 residues. This CDR3 reads CASSPVAGEFYEQYF. The CDR3 coding sequence is TGTGCCAGCAGCCCTGTAGCGGGAGAGTTCTACGAGCAGTACTTC.

This chain uses TRBV15 with TRBJ2-2; D gene uncertain. V shed 0 bases and J shed 0 bases, with 11 bases lying between them. The CDR3 sequence is 17 residues long. Looked up from germline, CDR1 is LNHNV and CDR2 is YYDKDF (reference sequence). The CDR3 nucleotides are TGTGCCACCAGCAGAGAGGATGTATCGGCGAACACCGGGGAGCTGTTTTTT. Protein product: CATSREDVSANTGELFF.

The J gene is TRBJ1-4, the V gene TRBV7-8, with D unresolved. Deletions cut 7 bases from V and 5 bases from J, with 20 bases between. The CDR3 sequence is 16 residues long. CDR1 and CDR2 (germline): SGHVS, FQNEAQ. CDR3 in amino acids: CASISRGVGENEKLFF. CDR3 nucleotide sequence: TGTGCCAGCATTAGCCGCGGGGTGGGTGAGAATGAAAAACTGTTTTTT.

The count of this clone is one. This chain links TRBV5-4 with TRBJ2-7, with 9 bases matching TRBD1. This CDR3 has 17 residues. V trimming: 4 bases; J trimming: 0 bases; junction bases outside the gene matches: 11. Germline V gene lookup returns CDR1 SGHNT and CDR2 YYREEE (reference sequence). CDR3 sequence: CASSAGPGQGDSYEQYF. Written as DNA, the CDR3 is TGTGCCAGCAGCGCGGGTCCGGGACAGGGAGACTCCTACGAGCAGTACTTC.

The chain links TRBV9 to TRBJ1-3; TRBD1 matches at 7 bases. V gave up 4 bases and J gave up 2 bases; unmatched junction bases: 15. CDR3 length: 18 amino acids. Germline V gives CDR1 SGDLS, CDR2 YYNGEE. The CDR3 sequence: CASSLTLITGTAGNTIYF. The DNA of the CDR3 is TGTGCCAGCAGCCTGACACTAATTACCGGGACAGCTGGAAACACCATATATTTT.

Here the CDR3 reads CASSWSAESNQPQHF. As DNA, the CDR3 is TGTGCCAGCAGCTGGTCTGCGGAGAGCAATCAGCCCCAGCATTTT. The chain couples TRBV7-2 to TRBJ1-5; D uncertain. The germline V gene has CDR1 SGHTA and CDR2 FQGNSA. CDR3 length: 15 amino acids. Deletions cut 4 bases from V and 1 base from J, with 11 bases between.

The rearrangement uses TRBV27 and TRBJ2-3, with 10 bases matching TRBD2. CDR3 length: 16 amino acids. Germline V gene lookup returns CDR1 MNHEY and CDR2 SMNVEV (reference sequence). V shed 7 bases and J 1 base; nucleotides not matched to a gene: 8. The CDR3 bases are TGTGCCAGCAAGAAACGGACTAGCGGAGGCACAGATACGCAGTATTTT. It translates to CASKKRTSGGTDTQYF.

The V gene is TRBV7-9, the J gene TRBJ2-7, with a tentative D call TRBD2 (5 bases). V was clipped by 5 bases and J by 2 bases, with 13 bases between them. The CDR3 is made up of 14 amino acids. Germline CDR1 SEHNR, CDR2 FQNEAQ (reference sequence). The DNA of the CDR3 is TGTGCCAGCAGCAGCGGACTGATCACCTACGAGCAGTACTTC. Protein: CASSSGLITYEQYF. The variable domain in full, completed from reference TRBV7-9 and TRBJ2-7, reads DTGVSQNPRHKITKRGQNVTFRCDPISEHNRLYWYRQTLGQGPEFLTYFQNEAQLEKSRLLSDRFSAERPKGSFSTLEIQRTEQGDSAMYLCASSSGLITYEQYFGPGTRLTVT.